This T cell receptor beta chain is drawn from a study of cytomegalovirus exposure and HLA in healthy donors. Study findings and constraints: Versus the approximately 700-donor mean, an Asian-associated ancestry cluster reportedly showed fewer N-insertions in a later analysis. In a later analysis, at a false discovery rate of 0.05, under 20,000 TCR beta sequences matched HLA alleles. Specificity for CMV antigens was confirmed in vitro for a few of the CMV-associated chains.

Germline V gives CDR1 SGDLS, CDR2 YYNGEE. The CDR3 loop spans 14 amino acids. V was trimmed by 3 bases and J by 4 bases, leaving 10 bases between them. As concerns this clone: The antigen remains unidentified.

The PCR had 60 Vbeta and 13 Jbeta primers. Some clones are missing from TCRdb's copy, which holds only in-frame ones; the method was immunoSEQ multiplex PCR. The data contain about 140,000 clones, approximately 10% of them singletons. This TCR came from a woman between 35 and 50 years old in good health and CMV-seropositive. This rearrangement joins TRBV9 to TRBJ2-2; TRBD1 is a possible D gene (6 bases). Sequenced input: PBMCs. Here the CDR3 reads CASSATGLTGELFF. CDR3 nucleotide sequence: TGTGCCAGCAGCGCCACAGGGCTCACCGGGGAGCTGTTTTTT.